This passage covers 5 T cell receptor beta chains from one sample sequenced in a study of cytomegalovirus exposure and HLA in healthy donors. PCR amplification relied on 60 Vbeta primers (plus 13 Jbeta primers). The method was immunoSEQ multiplex PCR; TCRdb's version includes in-frame clones alone and lacks a portion of them. This table has 110,000 to 150,000 clones, roughly 82% appearing once. The sample comprised PBMCs. These receptors were collected from a male donor in good health and CMV-seronegative.

V gene TRBV4-2 combines with J gene TRBJ2-3, with 7 bases identical to TRBD2. V trimming: 3 bases; J trimming: 5 bases; junction bases outside the gene matches: 5. The CDR3 is 14 amino acids. CDR1 is LGHNA, CDR2 YNFKEQ, per germline. CDR3 DNA sequence: TGTGCCAGCAGCCACGGGGAGGGCGAAGATACGCAGTATTTT. As protein: CASSHGEGEDTQYF.

V usage is TRBV11-2 and J usage is TRBJ2-1; 7 nucleotides line up with TRBD1. CDR1 and CDR2 (germline): SGHAT, FQNNGV. This CDR3 is 16 amino acids long. The V segment lost 1 base and the J segment 0 bases; nucleotides outside the gene matches: 3. CDR3 sequence: CASSLVAGGSYNEQFF. DNA for the CDR3: TGTGCCAGCAGCTTAGTGGCAGGGGGCTCCTACAATGAGCAGTTCTTC.

The rearrangement joins TRBV6-6 to TRBJ2-6, with 7 bases identical to TRBD1. V shed 5 bases, J shed 3 bases, and the junction held 7 bases outside the gene matches. The CDR3 covers 16 residues. CDR1 is MNHNY, CDR2 SVGAGI, per germline (reference sequence). The CDR3 loop reads CASSDYRGNGANVLTF. The DNA for the CDR3 is TGTGCCAGCAGTGACTACAGGGGAAATGGGGCCAACGTCCTGACTTTC.

The chain has TRBV28 and TRBJ2-3; weak D call: TRBD2 (6 bases). This CDR3 has 18 residues. Germline values: CDR1 MDHEN, CDR2 SYDVKM. Trimming pared 6 bases from V and 4 bases from J, leaving 26 bases between. In nucleotides, the CDR3 is TGTGCCAGCAGCCCCCCCTTCGGGAGCAAGTCCATGGCAGATACGCAGTATTTT. Its protein product is CASSPPFGSKSMADTQYF. The full variable domain, its missing parts supplied by reference TRBV28 and TRBJ2-3, is DVKVTQSSRYLVKRTGEKVFLECVQDMDHENMFWYRQDPGLGLRLIYFSYDVKMKEKGDIPEGYSVSREKKERFSLILESASTNQTSMYLCASSPPFGSKSMADTQYFGPGTRLTVL.

The J gene is TRBJ1-3, the V gene TRBV4-1, with a weak D call TRBD1 (5 bases). This CDR3 spans 16 amino acids. V lost 1 base, J lost 0 bases, and 10 bases lay in between. Germline CDR1 reads MGHRA; CDR2 reads YSYEKL. The CDR3 DNA sequence: TGCGCCAGCAGCCAAGTCTCCAGGGTCTCTGGAAACACCATATATTTT. Its translation is CASSQVSRVSGNTIYF.